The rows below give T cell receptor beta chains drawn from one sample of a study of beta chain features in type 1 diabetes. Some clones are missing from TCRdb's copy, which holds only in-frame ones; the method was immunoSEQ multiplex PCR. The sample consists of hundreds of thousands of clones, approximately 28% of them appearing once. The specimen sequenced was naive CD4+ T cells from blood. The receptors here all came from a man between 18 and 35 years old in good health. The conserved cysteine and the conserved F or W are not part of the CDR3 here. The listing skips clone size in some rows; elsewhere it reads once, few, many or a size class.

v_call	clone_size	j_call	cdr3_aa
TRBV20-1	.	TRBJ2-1	SATGDNEQF
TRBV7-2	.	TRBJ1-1	ASSSGRNTEAF
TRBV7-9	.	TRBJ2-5	ASIRSGGTQETQY
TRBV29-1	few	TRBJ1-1	SVTGAEAF
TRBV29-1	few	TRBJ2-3	SVEAGSIHRWPDTQY
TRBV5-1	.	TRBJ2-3	ASSVEQGRDTQY
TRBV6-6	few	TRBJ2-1	AIGGENEQF
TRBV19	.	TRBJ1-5	ASSIRVQGGNQPQH
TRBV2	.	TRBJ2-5	ASTALGTAQETQY
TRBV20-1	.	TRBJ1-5	SADGKGPQH
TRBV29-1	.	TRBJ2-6	SGVGSGANVLT
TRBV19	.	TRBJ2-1	ASSPGLAAYNEQF
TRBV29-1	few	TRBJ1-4	SVLGRDEKLF
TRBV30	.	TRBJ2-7	AGSGGIGSYEQY
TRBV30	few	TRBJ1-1	AWSVVGAAEAF
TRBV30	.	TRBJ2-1	ALSGGPYNEQF
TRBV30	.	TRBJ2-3	AWNRLRGGDTQY
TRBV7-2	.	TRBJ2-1	ASSLTSGGGGPF
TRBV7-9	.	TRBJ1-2	ASSRALNYGYT
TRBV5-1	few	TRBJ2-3	ASSAGTRSLPTQY
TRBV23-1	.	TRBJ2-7	ASSQGQGADEQY
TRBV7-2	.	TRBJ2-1	ANSLAIGPQNEQF
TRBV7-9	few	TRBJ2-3	ASSLERGTDTQY
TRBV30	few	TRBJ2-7	AWSASPKQY
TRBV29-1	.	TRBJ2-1	SVEDRRTSGRREQF
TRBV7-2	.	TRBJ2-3	ASSSRTSGSHTQY
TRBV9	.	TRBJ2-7	ASSPRTGTYEQY
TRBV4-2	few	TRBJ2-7	ASSSALKGPYEQY
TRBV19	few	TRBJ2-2	ASSITGSGELF
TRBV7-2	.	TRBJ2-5	ASSLDTETQY
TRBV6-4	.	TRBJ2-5	ASSDSGASRETQY
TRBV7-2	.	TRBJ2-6	ASSYARSGANVLT
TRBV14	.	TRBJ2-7	ASSQELGNEQY
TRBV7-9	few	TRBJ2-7	ASSLDSSYEQY
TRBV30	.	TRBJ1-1	AWSIRTGAREAF
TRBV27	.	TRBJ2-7	ASSFVAHVYEQY
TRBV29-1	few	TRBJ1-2	SVESWDEDTYGYT
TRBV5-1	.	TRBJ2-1	ASSRLERPGNEQF
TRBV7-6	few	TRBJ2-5	ASSFRTGGIETQY
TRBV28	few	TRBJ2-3	ASSTLWSGGKPDTQY
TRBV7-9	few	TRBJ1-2	ASSQDGFYGYT
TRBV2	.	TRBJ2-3	ASTGARREAGTDTQY
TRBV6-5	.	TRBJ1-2	ASRGIERSGYT